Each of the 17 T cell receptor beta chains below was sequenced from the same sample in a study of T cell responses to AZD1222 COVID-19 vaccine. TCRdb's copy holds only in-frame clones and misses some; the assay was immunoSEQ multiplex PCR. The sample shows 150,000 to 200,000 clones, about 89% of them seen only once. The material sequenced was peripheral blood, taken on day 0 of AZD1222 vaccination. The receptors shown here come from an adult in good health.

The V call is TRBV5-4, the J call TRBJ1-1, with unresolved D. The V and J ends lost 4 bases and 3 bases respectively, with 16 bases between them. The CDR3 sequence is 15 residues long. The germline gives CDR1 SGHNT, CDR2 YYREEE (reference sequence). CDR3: CASSRLGLLYTEAFF. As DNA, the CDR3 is TGTGCCAGCAGCCGTCTGGGTTTACTGTACACTGAAGCTTTCTTT.

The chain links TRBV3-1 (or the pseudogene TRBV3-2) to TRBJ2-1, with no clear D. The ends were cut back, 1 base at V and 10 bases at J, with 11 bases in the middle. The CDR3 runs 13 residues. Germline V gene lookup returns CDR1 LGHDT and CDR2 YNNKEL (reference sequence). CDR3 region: CASSQVGPREQFF. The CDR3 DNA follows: TGTGCCAGCAGCCAAGTAGGACCCCGGGAGCAGTTCTTC.

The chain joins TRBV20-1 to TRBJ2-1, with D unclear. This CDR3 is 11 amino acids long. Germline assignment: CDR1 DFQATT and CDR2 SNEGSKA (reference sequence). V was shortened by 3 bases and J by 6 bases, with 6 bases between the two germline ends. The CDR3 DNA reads TGCAGTGCTAGTTTGGGCAATGAGCAGTTCTTC. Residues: CSASLGNEQFF.

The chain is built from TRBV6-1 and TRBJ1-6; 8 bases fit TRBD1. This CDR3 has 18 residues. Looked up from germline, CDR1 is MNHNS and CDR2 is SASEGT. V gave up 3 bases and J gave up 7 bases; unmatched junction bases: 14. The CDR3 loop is CASSEDGRQGRRNSPLHF. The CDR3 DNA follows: TGTGCCAGCAGTGAGGACGGGAGACAGGGGCGGAGGAATTCACCCCTCCACTTT.

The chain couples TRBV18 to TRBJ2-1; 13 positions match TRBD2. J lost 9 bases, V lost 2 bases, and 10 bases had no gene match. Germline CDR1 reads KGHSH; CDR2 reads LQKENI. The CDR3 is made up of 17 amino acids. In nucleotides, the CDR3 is TGTGCCAGCTCACCAGTTCGAACTAGCGGGGGGGCCGGTGAGCAGTTCTTC. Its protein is CASSPVRTSGGAGEQFF.

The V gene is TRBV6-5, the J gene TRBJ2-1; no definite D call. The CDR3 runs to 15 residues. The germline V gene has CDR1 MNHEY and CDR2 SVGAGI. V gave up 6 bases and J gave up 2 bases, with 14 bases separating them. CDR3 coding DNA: TGTGCCAGCAGATCTGACAAGACGCCCTACAATGAGCAGTTCTTC. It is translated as CASRSDKTPYNEQFF.

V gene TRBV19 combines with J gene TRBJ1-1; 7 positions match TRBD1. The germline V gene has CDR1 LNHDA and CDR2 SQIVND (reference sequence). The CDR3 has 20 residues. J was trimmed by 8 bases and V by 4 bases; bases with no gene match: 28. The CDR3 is CASSRQVGTQGTIRFLEAFF. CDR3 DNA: TGTGCCAGTAGTAGACAGGTGGGAACACAGGGGACGATAAGGTTCCTAGAAGCTTTCTTT.

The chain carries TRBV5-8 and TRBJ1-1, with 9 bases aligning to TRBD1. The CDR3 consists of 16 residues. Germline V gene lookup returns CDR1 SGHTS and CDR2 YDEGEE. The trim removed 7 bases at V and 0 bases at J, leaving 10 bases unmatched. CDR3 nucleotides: TGTGCCAGCTGCCCCCCGGGACAGGGAATGAACACTGAAGCTTTCTTT. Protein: CASCPPGQGMNTEAFF.

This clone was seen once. DNA of the CDR3: TGTGCCAGCAGCTTAGGGGCAGGGGAGACCCAGTACTTC. Protein sequence: CASSLGAGETQYF. The rearrangement uses TRBV7-6 and TRBJ2-5, with D tentatively TRBD1 (5 bases). The CDR3 totals 13 residues. V was clipped by 1 base and J by 5 bases, with 8 bases between them. Per the germline V gene, CDR1 is SGHVS and CDR2 is FNYEAQ. The whole variable domain, filled in from reference TRBV7-6 and TRBJ2-5, reads GAGVSQSPRYKVTKRGQDVALRCDPISGHVSLYWYRQALGQGPEFLTYFNYEAQQDKSGLPNDRFSAERPEGSISTLTIQRTEQRDSAMYRCASSLGAGETQYFGPGTRLLVL.

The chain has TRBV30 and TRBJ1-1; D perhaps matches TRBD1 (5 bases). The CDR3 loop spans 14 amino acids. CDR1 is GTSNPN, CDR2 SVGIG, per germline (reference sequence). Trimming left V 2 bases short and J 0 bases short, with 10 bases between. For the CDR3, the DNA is TGTGCCTGGAGTTCAGGGAGGATGAACACTGAAGCTTTCTTT. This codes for CAWSSGRMNTEAFF.

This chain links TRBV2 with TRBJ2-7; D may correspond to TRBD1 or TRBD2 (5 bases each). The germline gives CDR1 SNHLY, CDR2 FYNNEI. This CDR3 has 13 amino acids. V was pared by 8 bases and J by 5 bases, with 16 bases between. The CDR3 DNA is TGTGCCAGCTATCGTGGGGGAGACAACGAGCAGTACTTC. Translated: CASYRGGDNEQYF.

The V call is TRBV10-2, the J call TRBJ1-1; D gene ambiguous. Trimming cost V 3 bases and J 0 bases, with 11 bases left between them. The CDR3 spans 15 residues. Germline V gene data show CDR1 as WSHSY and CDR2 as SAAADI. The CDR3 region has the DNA TGCGCCAGCAGTGAAGCCAGGAGATTGAACACTGAAGCTTTCTTT. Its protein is CASSEARRLNTEAFF.

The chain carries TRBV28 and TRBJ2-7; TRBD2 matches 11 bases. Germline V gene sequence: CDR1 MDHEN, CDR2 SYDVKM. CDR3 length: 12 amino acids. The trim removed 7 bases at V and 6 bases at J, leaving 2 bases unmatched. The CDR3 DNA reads TGTGCCAGCACCACTAGCGGGAGCGAGCAGTACTTC. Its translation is CASTTSGSEQYF.

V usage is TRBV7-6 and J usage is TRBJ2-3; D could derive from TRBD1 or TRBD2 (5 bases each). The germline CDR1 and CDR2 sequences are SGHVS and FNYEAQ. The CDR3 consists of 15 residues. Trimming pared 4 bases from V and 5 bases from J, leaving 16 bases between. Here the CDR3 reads CASSSSITGGDTQYF. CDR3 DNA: TGTGCCAGCAGCTCATCCATCACTGGGGGAGATACGCAGTATTTT.

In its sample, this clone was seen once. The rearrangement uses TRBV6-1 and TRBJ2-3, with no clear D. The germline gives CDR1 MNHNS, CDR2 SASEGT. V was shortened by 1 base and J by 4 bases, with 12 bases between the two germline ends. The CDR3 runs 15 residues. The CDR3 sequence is CASSEGAAMPDTQYF. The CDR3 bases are TGTGCCAGCAGTGAAGGTGCCGCTATGCCAGATACGCAGTATTTT.

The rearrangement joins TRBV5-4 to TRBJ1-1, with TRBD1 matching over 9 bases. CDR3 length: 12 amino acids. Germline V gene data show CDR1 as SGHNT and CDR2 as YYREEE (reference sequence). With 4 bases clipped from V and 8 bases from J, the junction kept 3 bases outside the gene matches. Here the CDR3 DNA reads TGTGCCAGCAGCCAGGACAGGGGAGAAGCTTTCTTT. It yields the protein CASSQDRGEAFF.

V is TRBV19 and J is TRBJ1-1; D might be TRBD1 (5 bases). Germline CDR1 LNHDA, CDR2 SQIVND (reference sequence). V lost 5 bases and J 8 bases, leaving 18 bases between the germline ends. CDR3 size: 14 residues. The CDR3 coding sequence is TGTGCCAGTAGTGTCAAATCGGGGGTCGGGGAAGCTTTCTTT. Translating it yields CASSVKSGVGEAFF.